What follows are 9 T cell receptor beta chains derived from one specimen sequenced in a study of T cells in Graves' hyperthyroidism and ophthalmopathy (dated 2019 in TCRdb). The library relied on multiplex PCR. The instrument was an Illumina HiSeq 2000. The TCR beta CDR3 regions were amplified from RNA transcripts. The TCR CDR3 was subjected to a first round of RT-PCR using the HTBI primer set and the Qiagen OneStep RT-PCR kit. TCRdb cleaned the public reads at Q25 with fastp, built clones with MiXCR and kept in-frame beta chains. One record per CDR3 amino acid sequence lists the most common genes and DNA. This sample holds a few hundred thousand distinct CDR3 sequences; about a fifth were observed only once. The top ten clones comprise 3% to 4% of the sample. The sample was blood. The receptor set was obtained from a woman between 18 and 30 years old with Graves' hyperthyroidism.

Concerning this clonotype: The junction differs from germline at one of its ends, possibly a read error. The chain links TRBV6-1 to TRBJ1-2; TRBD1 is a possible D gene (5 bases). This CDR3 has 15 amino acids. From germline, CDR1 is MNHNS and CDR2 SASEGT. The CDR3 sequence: CASSEALGGYYGDTF. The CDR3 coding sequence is TGTGCCAGCAGTGAAGCGCTTGGGGGTTACTATGGCGACACCTTC.

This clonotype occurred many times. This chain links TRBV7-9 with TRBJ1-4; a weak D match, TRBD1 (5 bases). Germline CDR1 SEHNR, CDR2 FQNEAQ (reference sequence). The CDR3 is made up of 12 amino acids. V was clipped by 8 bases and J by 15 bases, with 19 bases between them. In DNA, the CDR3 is TGTGCCAGCTCCAACAGCGGGGGTATTGTGTTTTTT. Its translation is CASSNSGGIVFF.

CDR3 sequence: CASRASGRGNYGYTF. The CDR3 DNA reads TGTGCCAGCAGGGCGTCAGGGAGAGGAAACTATGGCTACACCTTC. V usage is TRBV6-1 and J usage is TRBJ1-2, with a tentative D call TRBD1 (5 bases). The CDR3 loop spans 15 amino acids. Trimming shortened V by 6 bases and J by 2 bases, and 16 bases separated the two germline ends. The germline V gene encodes CDR1 MNHNS and CDR2 SASEGT.

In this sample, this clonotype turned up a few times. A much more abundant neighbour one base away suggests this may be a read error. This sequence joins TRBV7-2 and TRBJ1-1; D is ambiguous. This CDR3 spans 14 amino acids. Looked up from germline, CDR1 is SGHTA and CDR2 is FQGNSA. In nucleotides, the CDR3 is TGTGCCAGCATCGAGGGAGGGTTGAACACTGAAGCTTGCTTT. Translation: CASIEGGLNTEACF.

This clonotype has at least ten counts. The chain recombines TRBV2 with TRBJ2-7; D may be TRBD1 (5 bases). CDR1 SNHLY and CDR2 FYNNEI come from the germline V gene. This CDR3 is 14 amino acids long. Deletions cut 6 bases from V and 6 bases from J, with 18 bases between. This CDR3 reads CASRGPGPLIEQYF. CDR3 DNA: TGTGCCAGCAGGGGGCCCGGACCCCTGATCGAGCAGTACTTC.

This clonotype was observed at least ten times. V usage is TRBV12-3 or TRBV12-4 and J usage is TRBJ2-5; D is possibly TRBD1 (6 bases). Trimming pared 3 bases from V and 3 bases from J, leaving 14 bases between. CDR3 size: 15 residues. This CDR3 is CASSFYGQTEETQYF. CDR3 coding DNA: TGTGCCAGCAGTTTCTACGGACAGACCGAAGAGACCCAGTACTTC.

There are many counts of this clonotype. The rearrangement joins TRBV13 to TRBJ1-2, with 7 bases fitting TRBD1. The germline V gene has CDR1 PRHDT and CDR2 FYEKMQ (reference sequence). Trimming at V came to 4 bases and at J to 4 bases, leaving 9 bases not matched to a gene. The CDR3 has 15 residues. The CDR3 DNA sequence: TGTGCCAGCAGCTCTCCGTCGGGACAGTCCTATGGCTACACCTTC. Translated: CASSSPSGQSYGYTF.

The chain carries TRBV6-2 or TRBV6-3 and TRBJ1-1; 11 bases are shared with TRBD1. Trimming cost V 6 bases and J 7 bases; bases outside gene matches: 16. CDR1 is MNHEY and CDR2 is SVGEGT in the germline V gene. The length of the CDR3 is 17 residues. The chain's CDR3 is CASSLPGQGVVGNEAFF. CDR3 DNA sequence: TGTGCCAGCAGCCTACCGGGACAGGGGGTGGTTGGTAATGAAGCTTTCTTT.

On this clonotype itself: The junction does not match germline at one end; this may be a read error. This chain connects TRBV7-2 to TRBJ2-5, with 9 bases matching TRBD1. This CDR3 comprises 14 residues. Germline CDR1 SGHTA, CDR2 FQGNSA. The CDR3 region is CVSSTYRGQEAQYF. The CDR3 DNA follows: TGTGTCAGCAGCACCTACAGGGGGCAGGAGGCCCAGTACTTC.